The 29 T cell receptor beta chains in this list originate from one sample, sequenced in a study of T cells after yellow fever vaccination. TCRdb recomputed calls from the 5' RACE reads with MiXCR, one row per CDR3 protein. This sample has tens of thousands of distinct CDR3 sequences; under 5.5% occur once, and the top ten carry about 10%. Specimen: PBMCs, either bulk or a sorted T-cell subset (CD4+, CD8+, memory, or dextramer-sorted; not recorded which), collected 15 days after the yellow fever booster vaccination. Every receptor here comes from a man under 40 who received the YFV17D yellow fever vaccine.

Turning to this clonotype: This clone may be a read error of a much larger clone one base away. The chain employs TRBV12-3 or TRBV12-4 and TRBJ2-1, with 8 positions matching TRBD2. The CDR3 consists of 11 residues. CDR3 protein: CAGSSGGEQFF. Here the CDR3 DNA reads TGTGCCGGCAGTTCGGGGGGGGAACAGTTCTTC.

This clonotype came up many times. CDR3 loop: CASSIQGDEQYF. CDR3 DNA: TGTGCCAGCAGCATACAGGGTGACGAGCAGTACTTC. The rearrangement joins TRBV3-1 to TRBJ2-7, with TRBD1 as a possible D gene (6 bases). The CDR3 is made up of 12 amino acids. Trimming stripped 5 bases from V and 5 bases from J, with 10 bases between. The germline CDR1 and CDR2 sequences are LGHDT and YNNKEL (reference sequence).

This clonotype was seen at least ten times. For the CDR3, the DNA is TGTGCCAGCAGTTACTCGAGGGTATACAATGAGCAGTTCTTC. The encoded protein is CASSYSRVYNEQFF. The V and J genes are TRBV6-5 and TRBJ2-1; possible D gene TRBD2, 5 bases. Germline CDR1 is MNHEY and CDR2 is SVGAGI. V lost 0 bases, J lost 4 bases, and 7 bases lay in between. The CDR3 extends over 14 amino acids.

This clonotype was found many times. The chain uses TRBV24-1 and TRBJ2-1; 7 bases map to TRBD2. V shed 2 bases and J 1 base; nucleotides not matched to a gene: 4. This CDR3 spans 16 amino acids. Germline values: CDR1 KGHDR, CDR2 SFDVKD. The CDR3 is CATSDSASGSYNEQFF. CDR3 DNA sequence: TGTGCCACCAGTGATTCCGCTAGCGGTTCCTACAATGAGCAGTTCTTC.

This clonotype was counted many times. This chain links TRBV12-3 or TRBV12-4 with TRBJ1-4; 8 positions agree with TRBD1. V shed 4 bases and J 4 bases; nucleotides not matched to a gene: 5. The CDR3 is 15 residues long. The CDR3 DNA sequence: TGTGCCAGCAGTTCCACAGGGGGTTTTAATGAAAAACTGTTTTTT. It specifies CASSSTGGFNEKLFF.

The chain uses TRBV5-6 and TRBJ2-5, with D possibly TRBD1 on 5 matching bases. Germline-derived CDR1 and CDR2 are SGHDT and YYEEEE. The CDR3 is 15 residues long. Deletions cut 6 bases from V and 2 bases from J, with 17 bases between. CDR3: CASTLPGMAQETQYF. For the CDR3, the DNA is TGTGCCAGCACCCTTCCAGGGATGGCGCAAGAGACCCAGTACTTC.

There are many counts of this clonotype. The gene calls are TRBV28 and TRBJ2-3; 10 nucleotides match TRBD2. Per germline, CDR1 MDHEN and CDR2 SYDVKM. The V gene end was trimmed by 1 base and the J gene end by 2 bases; junction bases not matched to a gene: 6. CDR3 length equals 17 residues. Written as DNA, the CDR3 is TGTGCCAGCAGTTTATTCGACCTAGCGGGGGTCACAGATACGCAGTATTTT. Its protein is CASSLFDLAGVTDTQYF. Using reference TRBV28 and TRBJ2-3 for the parts outside the CDR3, the full variable domain is DVKVTQSSRYLVKRTGEKVFLECVQDMDHENMFWYRQDPGLGLRLIYFSYDVKMKEKGDIPEGYSVSREKKERFSLILESASTNQTSMYLCASSLFDLAGVTDTQYFGPGTRLTVL.

This clonotype has ten or more counts. This chain connects TRBV20-1 to TRBJ2-4; possibly TRBD2 for D (6 bases). The CDR3 is made up of 12 amino acids. From germline, CDR1 is DFQATT and CDR2 SNEGSKA (reference sequence). The V end was cut by 2 bases, the J end by 7 bases, with 9 bases between. The CDR3 sequence: CSARFGGNIQYF. The DNA of the CDR3 is TGCAGTGCTAGATTCGGGGGTAACATTCAGTACTTC.

This clonotype was seen many times. The V gene is TRBV2, the J gene TRBJ2-7, with 8 bases identical to TRBD2. CDR1 SNHLY and CDR2 FYNNEI come from the germline V gene. The CDR3 is 16 residues long. V lost 4 bases, J lost 4 bases, and 12 bases stayed unmatched. In DNA, the CDR3 is TGTGCCAGCAGTGCGTTCGGAGCGGGAGCCCGGTACGAGCAGTACTTC. Protein: CASSAFGAGARYEQYF.

In this sample, this clonotype turned up many times. The chain links TRBV7-9 to TRBJ1-4, with D perhaps matching TRBD1 (6 bases). CDR3 size: 14 residues. The V gene's germline CDR1 is SEHNR and CDR2 FQNEAQ (reference sequence). Deletions cut 4 bases from V and 8 bases from J, with 14 bases between. The CDR3 here is CASSSTRGNEKLFF. The DNA of the CDR3 is TGTGCCAGCAGCTCTACTAGGGGGAACGAAAAACTGTTTTTT.

The sample holds many counts of this clonotype. The rearrangement uses TRBV20-1 and TRBJ2-2; 7 bases align to TRBD1. This CDR3 spans 18 amino acids. CDR1 and CDR2 (germline): DFQATT, SNEGSKA (reference sequence). The V gene end was trimmed by 0 bases and the J gene end by 0 bases; junction bases not matched to a gene: 10. CDR3 coding DNA: TGCAGTGCTAGAGATCGTCGCAGGGGGACCGCGAACACCGGGGAGCTGTTTTTT. Residues: CSARDRRRGTANTGELFF.

This clonotype showed up many times. J is TRBJ2-1 and V is TRBV20-1; TRBD2 aligns across 10 bases. The CDR3 is 15 residues long. Germline V lookup: CDR1 DFQATT, CDR2 SNEGSKA (reference sequence). The V and J ends lost 6 bases and 6 bases, in that order; junction bases with no gene match: 11. The CDR3 loop reads CSAQSSGRAANEQFF. The DNA for the CDR3 is TGCAGTGCGCAATCCAGCGGGAGGGCTGCCAATGAGCAGTTCTTC.

V and J are TRBV5-6 and TRBJ2-7; D uncertain. The CDR3 contains 16 residues. Trimming stripped 1 base from V and 6 bases from J, with 20 bases between. Per the germline V gene, CDR1 is SGHDT and CDR2 is YYEEEE. The CDR3 sequence is CASSLSLDDPLFEQYF. In DNA, the CDR3 is TGTGCCAGCAGCTTGTCTTTGGATGATCCCCTTTTCGAGCAGTACTTC.

This clonotype was detected many times. The V and J genes are TRBV20-1 and TRBJ2-1; no clear D gene. Trimming took 6 bases from V and 8 from J, leaving 17 bases between them. The CDR3 loop spans 13 amino acids. The germline V gene encodes CDR1 DFQATT and CDR2 SNEGSKA (reference sequence). CDR3 in amino acids: CSATHQTEYEQFF. CDR3 sequence (DNA): TGCAGTGCCACGCATCAAACTGAGTATGAGCAGTTCTTC.

This clonotype was counted at least ten times. V gene TRBV28 combines with J gene TRBJ1-5; the match to TRBD1 covers 7 bases. The V gene's germline CDR1 is MDHEN and CDR2 SYDVKM. CDR3 size: 16 residues. V dropped 5 bases and J dropped 1; count of bases not matched to a gene: 8. The CDR3 coding sequence is TGTGCCAGCAGTATACGACAGGGTGGGAGCAATCAGCCCCAGCATTTT. Residues: CASSIRQGGSNQPQHF.

This clonotype has a count of ten or more. J is TRBJ2-7 and V is TRBV4-3; 8 nucleotides agree with TRBD1. Trimming cost V 0 bases and J 6 bases; bases outside gene matches: 7. The CDR3 is 15 residues long. Germline V gene data show CDR1 as LGHNA and CDR2 as YSLEER. CDR3 nucleotides: TGCGCCAGCAGCCAAGATGAAGGGACAGGCTCCGAGCAGTACTTC. Encoded protein: CASSQDEGTGSEQYF.

In this sample, this clonotype is medium-sized. The CDR3 DNA follows: TGTGCCAGCAGGGACGTGGGACTAGCGGGAGAATGGGAGCAGTTCTTC. Translating it yields CASRDVGLAGEWEQFF. V gene TRBV2 combines with J gene TRBJ2-1, with TRBD2 matching 14 bases. The CDR3 sequence is 16 residues long. Germline trimming cut 6 bases from V and 10 bases from J; bases unmatched to any gene: 11. Germline CDR1 SNHLY, CDR2 FYNNEI. Variable domain in full (rest from reference TRBV2 and TRBJ2-1): EPEVTQTPSHQVTQMGQEVILRCVPISNHLYFYWYRQILGQKVEFLVSFYNNEISEKSEIFDDQFSVERPDGSNFTLKIRSTKLEDSAMYFCASRDVGLAGEWEQFFGPGTRLTVL.

This clonotype was seen at least ten times. This chain links TRBV7-2 with TRBJ2-7; 10 bases line up with TRBD2. Losses at the gene ends were 5 bases for V and 4 bases for J; bases not matched to a gene: 14. The CDR3 consists of 17 residues. The germline V gene has CDR1 SGHTA and CDR2 FQGNSA. In nucleotides, the CDR3 is TGTGCCAGCAGCCGGGGGAGCGGGAGGGCCAGAGGGTACGAGCAGTACTTC. This gives the protein CASSRGSGRARGYEQYF.

This rearrangement joins TRBV27 to TRBJ2-5; a possible D gene is TRBD1 (6 bases). The germline gives CDR1 MNHEY, CDR2 SMNVEV (reference sequence). The CDR3 totals 17 residues. Trimming removed 3 bases from V and 0 bases from J, with 17 bases in between. CDR3 in DNA: TGTGCCAGCAGTTTCATCCGGGACACTGGGTACCAAGAGACCCAGTACTTC. It specifies CASSFIRDTGYQETQYF.

At least ten counts were recorded for this clonotype. V is TRBV12-3 or TRBV12-4 and J is TRBJ2-5, with TRBD1 matching 8 bases. V was clipped by 6 bases and J by 2 bases; unmatched bases: 5. CDR3 size: 14 residues. CDR3 amino acids: CASSQGQVQETQYF. CDR3 nucleotide sequence: TGTGCCAGCAGCCAGGGACAGGTGCAAGAGACCCAGTACTTC.

The chain has TRBV28 and TRBJ2-6, with 7 bases fitting TRBD2. Per germline, CDR1 MDHEN and CDR2 SYDVKM. J lost 0 bases, V lost 8 bases, and 10 bases had no gene match. This CDR3 contains 17 residues. CDR3 sequence (DNA): TGTGCCAGCCTAGTGGGAGGGATCGGCTCTGGGGCCAACGTCCTGACTTTC. Translating gives CASLVGGIGSGANVLTF.

In its sample, this clonotype was seen many times. V gene TRBV9 combines with J gene TRBJ2-5; 14 positions match TRBD2. This CDR3 is built from 15 residues. CDR1 is SGDLS and CDR2 is YYNGEE in the germline V gene. After removal of 3 bases from V and 7 bases from J, the junction contained 5 bases not matched to a gene. The CDR3, as DNA: TGTGCCAGCAGCGACGGGACTAGCGGGGGACGGACCCAGTACTTC. Translating gives CASSDGTSGGRTQYF.

This clonotype was seen ten or more times. V and J are TRBV6-6 and TRBJ2-7; D unresolved. Germline CDR1 MNHNY, CDR2 SVGAGI (reference sequence). This CDR3 has 12 residues. Deletions cut 8 bases from V and 5 bases from J, with 13 bases between. The CDR3 reads CASALSPDEQYF. The CDR3, as DNA: TGTGCCAGCGCCCTTTCCCCCGACGAGCAGTACTTC.

Many counts were recorded for this clonotype. The chain uses TRBV20-1 and TRBJ2-7; D is possibly TRBD1 or TRBD2 (6 bases each). Looked up from germline, CDR1 is DFQATT and CDR2 is SNEGSKA (reference sequence). The CDR3 spans 14 residues. Trimming left V 0 bases short and J 5 bases short, with 14 bases between. The CDR3 region is CSARDSGGADEQYF. The DNA of the CDR3 is TGCAGTGCTAGAGATTCCGGGGGCGCGGACGAGCAGTACTTC.

The table lists this clonotype with many counts. The genes are TRBV6-2 or TRBV6-3 and TRBJ1-1; the D is unclear. The CDR3 extends over 13 amino acids. V was trimmed by 0 bases and J by 7 bases, leaving 9 bases between them. Germline CDR1 and CDR2: MNHEY and SVGEGT. CDR3 coding DNA: TGTGCCAGCAGTTACTCGACGGGTTTTGAAGCTTTCTTT. Protein sequence: CASSYSTGFEAFF.

There are many counts of this clonotype. The chain uses TRBV5-6 and TRBJ2-1, with a tentative D call TRBD1 (6 bases). The CDR3 is 15 residues long. Trimming removed 4 bases from V and 7 bases from J, with 18 bases in between. The germline CDR1 and CDR2 sequences are SGHDT and YYEEEE. The CDR3 DNA sequence: TGTGCCAGCAGCCCCCCCGGGGCTCAGGGGAATGAGCAGTTCTTC. This sequence encodes CASSPPGAQGNEQFF.

In this sample, this clonotype turned up many times. This chain connects TRBV6-5 to TRBJ2-2; 9 bases align to TRBD1. The CDR3 spans 16 residues. The germline V gene encodes CDR1 MNHEY and CDR2 SVGAGI. V trimming: 6 bases; J trimming: 4 bases; junction bases outside the gene matches: 9. In DNA form, the CDR3 reads TGTGCCAGCAGCCCCGGGACAGGGAGCCCCACCGGGGAGCTGTTTTTT. This encodes CASSPGTGSPTGELFF.

This clonotype appeared many times. J is TRBJ1-4 and V is TRBV7-9; TRBD1 agrees at 7 bases. Trimming took 5 bases from V and 8 from J; bases not matched to a gene: 11. CDR1 and CDR2 from the germline V gene are SEHNR and FQNEAQ (reference sequence). The CDR3 runs to 15 residues. The CDR3 DNA reads TGTGCCAGCAGCAAAATGGGGGCAGGGGGAGAAAAACTGTTTTTT. Translating it yields CASSKMGAGGEKLFF.

This clonotype has ten or more counts. The V gene is TRBV5-1, the J gene TRBJ2-5; D might be TRBD2 (6 bases). The CDR3 is made up of 13 amino acids. The germline V and J ends were trimmed by 5 bases and 9 bases, with 17 bases remaining between them. Germline V CDR1 and CDR2: SGHRS, YFSETQ. CDR3 nucleotide sequence: TGCGCCAGCAGGGGGGGACGCCCGGATCCCCAGTACTTC. It encodes CASRGGRPDPQYF.